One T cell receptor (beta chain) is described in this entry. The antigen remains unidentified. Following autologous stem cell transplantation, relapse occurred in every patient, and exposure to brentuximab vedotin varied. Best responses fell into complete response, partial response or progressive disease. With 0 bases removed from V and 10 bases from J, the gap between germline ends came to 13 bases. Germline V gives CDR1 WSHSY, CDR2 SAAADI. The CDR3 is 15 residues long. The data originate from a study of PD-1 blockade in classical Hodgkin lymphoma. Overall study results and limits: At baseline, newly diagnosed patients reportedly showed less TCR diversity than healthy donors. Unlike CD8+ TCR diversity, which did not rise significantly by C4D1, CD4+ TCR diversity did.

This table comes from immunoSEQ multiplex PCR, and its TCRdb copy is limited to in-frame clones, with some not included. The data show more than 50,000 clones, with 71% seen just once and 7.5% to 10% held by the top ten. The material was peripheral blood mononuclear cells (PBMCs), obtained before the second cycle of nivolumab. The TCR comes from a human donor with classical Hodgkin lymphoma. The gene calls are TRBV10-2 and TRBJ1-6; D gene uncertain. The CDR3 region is CASSESVGSGSPLHF. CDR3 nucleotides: TGCGCCAGCAGTGAGTCAGTAGGGTCCGGCTCACCCCTCCACTTT.